A selection of T cell receptor beta chains follows, all from one sample in a study of cytomegalovirus exposure and HLA in healthy donors. Sequenced by immunoSEQ multiplex PCR; TCRdb stores in-frame clones only, minus some. The profile shows over 100,000 clones, roughly 95% of them singletons. Input material: PBMCs. Every receptor here comes from a woman aged 18-29 years in good health and CMV-seronegative. Each CDR3 is given with its conserved first and last residue. D genes are given only for firm matches. Clone size is stated in some rows and not others, as once, few, many or a class when expanded.

d_gene | abundance | len | j_gene | v_gene | CDR3aa | CDR3nt
NA | NA | 14 | TRBJ1-1 | TRBV6-5 | CASSPILGITEAFF | TGTGCCAGCAGCCCGATACTAGGGATCACTGAAGCTTTCTTT
TRBD1 | NA | 13 | TRBJ1-2 | TRBV18 | CASSPRQGNGYTF | TGTGCCAGCTCACCTCGACAGGGAAATGGCTACACCTTC
NA | NA | 12 | TRBJ2-5 | TRBV5-6 | CASSLAQETQYF | TGTGCCAGCAGCTTGGCACAAGAGACCCAGTACTTC
NA | NA | 15 | TRBJ2-3 | TRBV5-4 | CASSLGVEGTDTQYF | TGTGCCAGCAGCTTGGGGGTGGAGGGAACAGATACGCAGTATTTT
NA | NA | 13 | TRBJ1-1 | TRBV2 | CASSRQGDTEAFF | TGTGCCAGCAGTCGCCAGGGTGACACTGAAGCTTTCTTT
NA | NA | 16 | TRBJ1-2 | TRBV19 | CASSTSRGGVGYGYTF | TGTGCCAGTAGTACCTCGCGCGGGGGAGTGGGCTATGGCTACACCTTC
NA | NA | 14 | TRBJ1-2 | TRBV5-6 | CASSLEQGSNGYTF | TGTGCCAGCAGCTTGGAACAGGGCAGCAATGGCTACACCTTC
NA | NA | 16 | TRBJ2-7 | TRBV19 | CASSAHPGQLSYEQYF | TGTGCCAGTAGTGCCCATCCCGGACAGCTATCCTACGAGCAGTACTTC
NA | NA | 15 | TRBJ2-2 | TRBV9 | CASSGFGHSPGELFF | TGTGCCAGCAGCGGTTTTGGACATTCACCCGGGGAGCTGTTTTTT
NA | once | 16 | TRBJ2-7 | TRBV6-1 | CASSEDGTVASYEQYF | TGTGCCAGCAGTGAAGATGGGACTGTTGCCTCCTACGAGCAGTACTTC
NA | NA | 15 | TRBJ1-3 | TRBV5-6 | CASSLPAGSGNTIYF | TGTGCCAGCAGCTTGCCGGCGGGGAGTGGAAACACCATATATTTT
NA | once | 14 | TRBJ2-7 | TRBV5-5 | CASSDPPGTYEQYF | TGTGCCAGCAGCGACCCACCCGGGACCTACGAGCAGTACTTC
TRBD1 | NA | 15 | TRBJ2-7 | TRBV27 | CASSSDRGEIYEQYF | TGTGCCAGCAGCAGCGACAGGGGGGAGATCTACGAGCAGTACTTC
TRBD2 | NA | 15 | TRBJ2-5 | TRBV2 | CASSESGSVGETQYF | TGTGCCAGCAGTGAGAGCGGGAGCGTTGGAGAGACCCAGTACTTC
TRBD1 | NA | 19 | TRBJ2-2 | TRBV7-9 | CASIRDRAPATANTGELFF | TGTGCCAGCATCCGGGACAGGGCACCTGCTACCGCGAACACCGGGGAGCTGTTTTTT
NA | NA | 13 | TRBJ2-1 | TRBV18 | CASSPPGANEQFF | TGTGCCAGCTCACCACCGGGGGCAAATGAGCAGTTCTTC
TRBD2 | NA | 15 | TRBJ2-1 | TRBV4-1 | CASSQREGSYNEQFF | TGCGCCAGCAGCCAGCGGGAGGGGTCCTACAATGAGCAGTTCTTC
TRBD2 | NA | 17 | TRBJ2-3 | TRBV5-4 | CASSFTLAGANTDTQYF | TGTGCCAGCAGCTTTACCCTAGCGGGGGCCAACACAGATACGCAGTATTTT
NA | NA | 13 | TRBJ1-1 | TRBV19 | CASSISGVTEAFF | TGTGCCAGTAGTATTAGCGGGGTTACTGAAGCTTTCTTT
NA | once | 15 | TRBJ1-4 | TRBV9 | CASSGGRGSNEKLFF | TGTGCCAGCAGCGGTGGAAGGGGATCTAATGAAAAACTGTTTTTT
NA | NA | 14 | TRBJ1-2 | TRBV5-1 | CASSLGAGGYGYTF | TGCGCCAGCAGCTTGGGTGCGGGGGGTTATGGCTACACCTTC
NA | NA | 15 | TRBJ1-1 | TRBV5-8 | CASSSGNRDITEAFF | TGTGCCAGCAGCTCCGGAAACCGGGATATCACTGAAGCTTTCTTT
TRBD1 | NA | 20 | TRBJ1-6 | TRBV30 | CAWNPLRTRGPVSYNSPLHF | TGTGCCTGGAACCCGCTTCGAACCAGGGGGCCCGTCTCCTATAATTCACCCCTCCACTTT
TRBD1 | NA | 19 | TRBJ1-1 | TRBV15 | CATSRDLRGQGMGNTEAFF | TGTGCCACCAGCAGAGACCTTCGGGGACAGGGTATGGGAAACACTGAAGCTTTCTTT
NA | NA | 14 | TRBJ2-3 | TRBV11-1 | CASSLGASTDTQYF | TGTGCCAGCAGCCTAGGGGCCAGCACAGATACGCAGTATTTT
TRBD1 | NA | 16 | TRBJ2-2 | TRBV5-6 | CASSAGQGNPAGELFF | TGTGCCAGCAGCGCGGGACAGGGGAATCCGGCCGGGGAGCTGTTTTTT
TRBD2 | NA | 15 | TRBJ2-7 | TRBV9 | CASSVAAGASYEQYF | TGTGCCAGCAGCGTAGCAGCGGGGGCTTCCTACGAGCAGTACTTC
NA | NA | 13 | TRBJ1-4 | TRBV18 | CASSLGWGEKLFF | TGTGCCAGCTCACTGGGGTGGGGCGAAAAACTGTTTTTT
TRBD1 | NA | 18 | TRBJ1-3 | TRBV19 | CASSRKGTGVPGGNTIYF | TGTGCCAGTAGTCGTAAGGGGACAGGGGTCCCCGGTGGAAACACCATATATTTT
NA | NA | 15 | TRBJ2-2 | TRBV29-1 | CSVETGNPNTGELFF | TGCAGCGTCGAAACAGGGAATCCGAACACCGGGGAGCTGTTTTTT
TRBD1 | NA | 15 | TRBJ2-3 | TRBV4-1 | CASSPRTGSTDTQYF | TGCGCCAGCAGCCCCCGGACAGGGAGCACAGATACGCAGTATTTT
NA | NA | 12 | TRBJ2-7 | TRBV18 | CASSDSSYEQYF | TGTGCCAGCTCGGACTCCAGCTACGAGCAGTACTTC
TRBD1 | NA | 16 | TRBJ1-2 | TRBV7-2 | CASSLVGQGIRYGYTF | TGTGCCAGCAGCTTAGTTGGACAGGGTATTCGCTATGGCTACACCTTC
TRBD2 | NA | 17 | TRBJ2-5 | TRBV7-2 | CASSHRELAEGGETQYF | TGTGCCAGCAGCCATAGAGAACTAGCGGAGGGGGGAGAGACCCAGTACTTC
NA | NA | 9 | TRBJ2-7 | TRBV12-5 | CASGLLPYF | TGTGCTAGTGGTTTGCTCCCGTACTTC
TRBD2 | NA | 13 | TRBJ2-7 | TRBV30 | CAWVSNGGDEQYF | TGTGCCTGGGTCTCAAATGGGGGGGACGAGCAGTACTTC
NA | NA | 15 | TRBJ2-1 | TRBV29-1 | CSVEGQGLLRDEQFF | TGCAGCGTTGAAGGTCAGGGACTCCTCCGCGATGAGCAGTTCTTC
NA | once | 14 | TRBJ1-1 | TRBV7-9 | CASSSQGSVAEAFF | TGTGCCAGCAGCTCTCAGGGGAGTGTAGCTGAAGCTTTCTTT
TRBD2 | NA | 15 | TRBJ2-1 | TRBV7-2 | CASSPTSGGSNEQFF | TGTGCCAGCAGCCCGACTAGCGGGGGATCCAATGAGCAGTTCTTC
NA | NA | 15 | TRBJ2-3 | TRBV5-1 | CASSLGQTPTDTQYF | TGCGCCAGCAGCTTGGGACAGACCCCCACAGATACGCAGTATTTT
NA | NA | 12 | TRBJ1-1 | TRBV6-6 | CATGQQNTEAFF | TGTGCCACCGGACAGCAGAACACTGAAGCTTTCTTT
TRBD1 | NA | 14 | TRBJ1-1 | TRBV7-9 | CASSSTGEAPQAFF | TGTGCCAGCAGTTCTACAGGGGAGGCTCCCCAAGCTTTCTTT
TRBD2 | NA | 18 | TRBJ2-1 | TRBV2 | CASSEVASGYYSYNEQFF | TGTGCCAGCAGTGAAGTTGCTAGCGGCTACTACTCCTACAATGAGCAGTTCTTC
TRBD2 | NA | 16 | TRBJ2-4 | TRBV7-9 | CASSVAGGLAKNIQYF | TGTGCCAGCAGCGTAGCGGGGGGGCTAGCCAAAAACATTCAGTACTTC
TRBD1 | once | 15 | TRBJ2-1 | TRBV5-6 | CASSFGTGIYNEQFF | TGTGCCAGCAGCTTTGGGACAGGGATCTACAATGAGCAGTTCTTC
NA | once | 14 | TRBJ2-1 | TRBV27 | CASIKQDGYNEQFF | TGTGCCAGCATCAAACAGGACGGCTACAATGAGCAGTTCTTC
NA | few | 15 | TRBJ1-1 | TRBV6-1 | CASSESNDSPTEAFF | TGTGCCAGCAGTGAGAGTAACGACAGCCCGACTGAAGCTTTCTTT
NA | NA | 13 | TRBJ1-1 | TRBV27 | CASTSYMNTEAFF | TGTGCCAGCACCTCTTATATGAACACTGAAGCTTTCTTT
NA | NA | 14 | TRBJ1-5 | TRBV6-6 | CATMLGGSGQPQHF | TGTGCCACCATGCTTGGGGGCTCGGGGCAGCCCCAGCATTTT
NA | NA | 14 | TRBJ2-3 | TRBV5-4 | CASSLKLSTDTQYF | TGTGCCAGCAGCTTAAAATTAAGCACAGATACGCAGTATTTT
NA | NA | 13 | TRBJ2-2 | TRBV9 | CASSSRVTGELFF | TGTGCCAGCAGCTCCAGGGTAACCGGGGAGCTGTTTTTT
TRBD2 | NA | 17 | TRBJ2-1 | TRBV6-4 | CASSDSRSAGGPNEQFF | TGTGCCAGCAGTGATAGTCGATCGGCGGGGGGGCCCAATGAGCAGTTCTTC